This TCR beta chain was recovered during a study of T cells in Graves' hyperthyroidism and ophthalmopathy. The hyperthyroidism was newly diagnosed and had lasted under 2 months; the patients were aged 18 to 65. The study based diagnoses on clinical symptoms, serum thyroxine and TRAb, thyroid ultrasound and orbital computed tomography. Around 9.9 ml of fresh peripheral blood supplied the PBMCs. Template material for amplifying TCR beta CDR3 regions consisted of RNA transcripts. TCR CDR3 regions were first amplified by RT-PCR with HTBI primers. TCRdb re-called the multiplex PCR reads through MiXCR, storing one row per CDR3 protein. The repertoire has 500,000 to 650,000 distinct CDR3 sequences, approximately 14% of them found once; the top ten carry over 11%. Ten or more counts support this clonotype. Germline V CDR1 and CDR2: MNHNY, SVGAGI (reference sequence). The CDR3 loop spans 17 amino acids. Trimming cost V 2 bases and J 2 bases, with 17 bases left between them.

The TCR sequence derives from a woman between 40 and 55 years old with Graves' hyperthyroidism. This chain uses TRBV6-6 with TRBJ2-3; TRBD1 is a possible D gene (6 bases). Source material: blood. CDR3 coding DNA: TGTGCCAGCAGTTACCCCCCTGCAGGACAGACCACAGATACGCAGTATTTT. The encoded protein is CASSYPPAGQTTDTQYF.